One and the same sample provided the 27 T cell receptor beta chains below, sequenced in a study of a mutant IDH1 vaccine in newly diagnosed glioma. Clones were sequenced by immunoSEQ multiplex PCR, and TCRdb holds only the in-frame ones, with some missing. The sample lists roughly 86,000 clones, around 80% occurring once. Time point given: baseline, week 1 (first vaccination visit). Treatment noted: pre-vaccination baseline after standard-of-care therapy. The sequenced sample was PBMCs, obtained from a glioma patient treated with radiotherapy, temozolomide or both. These TCRs come from a man in his forties or fifties with glioma.

V usage is TRBV19 and J usage is TRBJ2-2; D is unresolved. CDR1 and CDR2 from the germline V gene are LNHDA and SQIVND (reference sequence). This CDR3 region has 14 residues. Deletions cut 4 bases from V and 7 bases from J, with 13 bases between. This CDR3 is CASSRDTYGGELFF. The CDR3 bases are TGTGCCAGTAGTAGAGACACGTACGGCGGGGAGCTGTTTTTT.

The chain carries TRBV7-9 and TRBJ2-1, with 10 positions matching TRBD2. Germline assignment: CDR1 SEHNR and CDR2 FQNEAQ (reference sequence). J was trimmed by 7 bases and V by 1 base; bases with no gene match: 13. CDR3 size: 18 residues. CDR3 in amino acids: CASSLGGLAGAVQNEQFF. The CDR3 DNA follows: TGTGCCAGCAGCTTAGGGGGCCTAGCGGGAGCAGTCCAGAATGAGCAGTTCTTC.

The V gene is TRBV14, the J gene TRBJ2-1; 14 positions match TRBD2. The CDR3 is 17 amino acids. The J segment lost 6 bases and the V segment lost 4 bases, leaving 8 bases of the junction unmatched. CDR1 is SGHDN, CDR2 FVKESK, per germline. For the CDR3, the DNA is TGTGCCAGCAGCCCGCAGCCCGGGACTAGCGGGAGCAATGAGCAGTTCTTC. Encoded protein: CASSPQPGTSGSNEQFF.

The chain carries TRBV7-8 and TRBJ2-5; TRBD2 might be the D (5 bases). V lost 3 bases and J lost 4, with 6 bases in between. Germline loops: CDR1 SGHVS, CDR2 FQNEAQ. The CDR3 has 12 amino acids. CDR3 nucleotide sequence: TGTGCCAGCAGCTTCCTAGCAGAGACCCAGTACTTC. Protein sequence: CASSFLAETQYF.

This clone showed up just once. The chain uses TRBV5-4 and TRBJ2-7, with a tentative D call TRBD2 (6 bases). This CDR3 contains 14 residues. In germline, CDR1 is SGHNT, CDR2 YYREEE (reference sequence). Trimming stripped 2 bases from V and 1 base from J, with 10 bases between. CDR3 DNA sequence: TGTGCCAGCAGCTTTTTCGGGACTTCCTACGAGCAGTACTTC. This codes for CASSFFGTSYEQYF.

The chain joins TRBV6-6 to TRBJ1-1; no clear D gene. This CDR3 has 13 amino acids. Germline V lookup: CDR1 MNHNY, CDR2 SVGAGI (reference sequence). With 1 base removed from V and 5 bases from J, the gap between germline ends came to 8 bases. CDR3 in amino acids: CASSYLVGTEAFF. The CDR3 DNA sequence: TGTGCCAGCAGTTACTTAGTCGGTACTGAAGCTTTCTTT.

This chain links TRBV19 with TRBJ1-1; D gene ambiguous. Per germline, CDR1 LNHDA and CDR2 SQIVND (reference sequence). Trimming shortened V by 3 bases and J by 4 bases, and 12 bases separated the two germline ends. The CDR3 has 14 amino acids. In DNA form, the CDR3 reads TGTGCCAGTAGTATTCCCCGGGTGAGCACTGAAGCTTTCTTT. Protein sequence: CASSIPRVSTEAFF.

This chain links TRBV18 with TRBJ2-7; D unclear. The CDR3 has 14 residues. Between the trimmed V and J ends, which lost 1 base and 0 bases, there was a span of 7 bases. CDR1 KGHSH and CDR2 LQKENI come from the germline V gene. The CDR3 nucleotides read TGTGCCAGCTCACCACACCGGAACTCCTACGAGCAGTACTTC. It codes for CASSPHRNSYEQYF.

This clone was seen more than once but under ten times. The chain joins TRBV9 to TRBJ1-4; D remains ambiguous. V lost 0 bases, J lost 11 bases, and 17 bases lay in between. Germline assignment: CDR1 SGDLS and CDR2 YYNGEE. The CDR3 is 15 amino acids. The CDR3 bases are TGTGCCAGCAGCGTAGGAGCGGTGGTGGGGTGGAAACTGTTTTTT. It codes for CASSVGAVVGWKLFF.

In this sample, this clone turned up once. The rearrangement links TRBV27 to TRBJ2-3, with 8 bases aligning to TRBD1. CDR1 is MNHEY and CDR2 is SMNVEV in the germline V gene (reference sequence). With 5 bases clipped from V and 3 bases from J, the junction kept 10 bases outside the gene matches. The length of the CDR3 is 16 residues. CDR3 region: CASSAYRGLGTDTQYF. The CDR3 nucleotides read TGTGCCAGCAGTGCTTACAGGGGGTTGGGAACAGATACGCAGTATTTT.

The J gene is TRBJ2-2, the V gene TRBV9; maybe TRBD2 (5 bases). Germline V gene data show CDR1 as SGDLS and CDR2 as YYNGEE. The V and J ends lost 1 base and 5 bases respectively, with 12 bases between them. The length of the CDR3 is 15 residues. The CDR3 here is CASSVSSSRTGELFF. CDR3 coding DNA: TGTGCCAGCAGCGTATCTTCTAGCCGTACCGGGGAGCTGTTTTTT.

The J gene is TRBJ2-1, the V gene TRBV9; D ambiguous. Germline lookup yields CDR1 SGDLS and CDR2 YYNGEE. V lost 0 bases, J lost 7 bases, and 14 bases lay in between. This CDR3 is built from 15 residues. The CDR3 DNA is TGTGCCAGCAGCGTAGGCCCTCCGGTTTTGAATGAGCAGTTCTTC. Its translation is CASSVGPPVLNEQFF. Using reference TRBV9 and TRBJ2-1 for the parts outside the CDR3, the full variable domain is DSGVTQTPKHLITATGQRVTLRCSPRSGDLSVYWYQQSLDQGLQFLIQYYNGEERAKGNILERFSAQQFPDLHSELNLSSLELGDSALYFCASSVGPPVLNEQFFGPGTRLTVL.

This clone was observed many times. This chain links TRBV27 with TRBJ2-7, with 7 bases lining up with TRBD1. CDR1 and CDR2 from the germline V gene are MNHEY and SMNVEV (reference sequence). V lost 8 bases and J lost 3; bases outside the gene matches: 10. The CDR3 has 14 residues. CDR3 in DNA: TGTGCCAGCCGGCCCGGACAGGTTATCTACGAGCAGTACTTC. Its protein product is CASRPGQVIYEQYF.

This clone has just a few counts. The rearrangement uses TRBV7-2 and TRBJ2-3, with a tentative D call TRBD1 (5 bases). The CDR3 length is 12 residues. CDR1 and CDR2 from the germline V gene are SGHTA and FQGNSA. The ends were cut back, 7 bases at V and 4 bases at J, with 9 bases in the middle. The CDR3 nucleotides are TGTGCCAGCAACAGGAATGCAGATACGCAGTATTTT. Its protein is CASNRNADTQYF.

This clone was counted between two and nine times. The genes are TRBV6-6 and TRBJ1-2; D remains ambiguous. The CDR3 sequence is 13 residues long. Trimming cost V 5 bases and J 5 bases, with 12 bases left between them. Germline values: CDR1 MNHNY, CDR2 SVGAGI (reference sequence). CDR3 residues: CASSPDGFYGYTF. The CDR3 DNA reads as TGTGCCAGCAGTCCCGACGGGTTTTATGGCTACACCTTC.

Concerning this clone: This likely came from a read error, as a far larger clone is one base away. V is TRBV4-2 and J is TRBJ2-7, with D perhaps matching TRBD1 or TRBD2 (6 bases each). The CDR3 contains 16 residues. Germline V gene data show CDR1 as LGHNA and CDR2 as YNFKEQ. The CDR3 DNA follows: TGTGCCCGCAGCCAAGATGGGGTGGGAAGGGGGAGGGAGCAGTACTTC. Translated: CARSQDGVGRGREQYF.

This clone was detected once. The gene calls are TRBV15 and TRBJ2-3; unclear D gene. With 0 bases removed from V and 0 bases from J, the gap between germline ends came to 10 bases. CDR3 length: 16 amino acids. Per the germline V gene, CDR1 is LNHNV and CDR2 is YYDKDF (reference sequence). The CDR3 loop reads CATSRDSTGSTDTQYF. CDR3 in DNA: TGTGCCACCAGCAGAGATTCGACGGGTAGCACAGATACGCAGTATTTT.

V gene TRBV6-1 combines with J gene TRBJ1-2; D uncertain. Germline assignment: CDR1 MNHNS and CDR2 SASEGT. The V end lost 2 bases, the J end lost 4 bases, and 5 bases lay between the germline ends. This CDR3 has 12 residues. The CDR3 reads CASSEYTYGYTF. In DNA form, the CDR3 reads TGTGCCAGCAGTGAATATACCTATGGCTACACCTTC.

The chain links TRBV29-1 to TRBJ2-2; D assignment may be TRBD1 or TRBD2 (5 bases each). The CDR3 loop spans 16 amino acids. Germline-derived CDR1 and CDR2 are SQVTM and ANQGSEA. V lost 4 bases and J 4 bases, leaving 19 bases between the germline ends. The CDR3 here is CSVAYLRGVGTGELFF. The CDR3 DNA sequence: TGCAGCGTTGCGTACCTCAGAGGGGTTGGCACCGGGGAGCTGTTTTTT.

The J gene is TRBJ2-2, the V gene TRBV6-1; 8 bases are a match to TRBD1. This CDR3 spans 17 amino acids. V was pared by 4 bases and J by 4 bases, with 11 bases of the junction left unmatched. The germline CDR1 and CDR2 sequences are MNHNS and SASEGT. CDR3 amino acids: CASSGGQGHRVTGELFF. CDR3 nucleotides: TGTGCCAGCAGTGGCGGACAGGGCCACCGGGTCACCGGGGAGCTGTTTTTT.

Of note for this clone: One junction end disagrees with the germline gene, perhaps due to a read error. The V and J genes are TRBV7-7 and TRBJ2-2, with 12 nucleotides matching TRBD2. The germline CDR1 and CDR2 sequences are SSHAT and FNYEAQ (reference sequence). This CDR3 has 15 residues. CDR3 DNA: TGTGCTAGCAGCTCCGGACTAGCGGGAACCGGGGAGCTGTTTTTT. This sequence encodes CASSSGLAGTGELFF.

The chain employs TRBV7-2 and TRBJ2-3; 9 bases are shared with TRBD2. Germline values: CDR1 SGHTA, CDR2 FQGNSA. V lost 1 base to trimming and J lost 7 bases; unmatched junction nucleotides: 9. The CDR3 has 16 residues. The CDR3 DNA reads as TGTGCCAGCAGCTTAGGACTAGCGGAGGGGTTACATACGCAGTATTTT. It encodes CASSLGLAEGLHTQYF.

The count of this clone is one. V usage is TRBV6-1 and J usage is TRBJ2-3, with D hard to call. Germline-derived CDR1 and CDR2 are MNHNS and SASEGT. The CDR3 consists of 11 residues. Trimming cost V 5 bases and J 1 base, with 1 base left between them. The CDR3 loop is CASSRTDTQYF. The CDR3 DNA reads as TGTGCCAGCAGTCGCACAGATACGCAGTATTTT.

This chain connects TRBV29-1 to TRBJ2-5; 9 positions agree with TRBD1. This CDR3 contains 16 residues. Per germline, CDR1 SQVTM and CDR2 ANQGSEA. J gave up 4 bases and V 7 bases, and 16 bases lay outside the gene matches. CDR3 bases: TGCAGCGCCTATGCCCGGGGACAGGGTGGGGGAGAGACCCAGTACTTC. It yields the protein CSAYARGQGGGETQYF.

The rearrangement uses TRBV7-2 and TRBJ2-7; D may be TRBD1 (6 bases). In germline, CDR1 is SGHTA, CDR2 FQGNSA. The CDR3 spans 12 residues. The V gene lost 4 bases and the J gene lost 6 bases, with 10 bases spanning the gap. The CDR3 loop is CASSSQGTEQYF. The DNA for the CDR3 is TGTGCCAGCAGCTCGCAGGGGACCGAGCAGTACTTC.

The V gene is TRBV5-8, the J gene TRBJ1-5; D is unresolved. V was trimmed by 0 bases and J by 6 bases, leaving 7 bases between them. The CDR3 spans 13 residues. CDR1 is SGHTS and CDR2 is YDEGEE in the germline V gene. In DNA, the CDR3 is TGTGCCAGCAGCTTGGATAGGGTTCAGCCCCAGCATTTT. The encoded protein is CASSLDRVQPQHF.

The rearrangement uses TRBV2 and TRBJ2-7; 7 nucleotides agree with TRBD2. Germline-derived CDR1 and CDR2 are SNHLY and FYNNEI. The CDR3 runs 14 residues. V lost 8 bases and J lost 5; bases outside the gene matches: 12. The CDR3 sequence: CASLPLATSHEQYF. DNA for the CDR3: TGTGCCAGCCTCCCTTTGGCGACTAGCCACGAGCAGTACTTC.